What follows are 22 T cell receptor beta chains derived from one specimen sequenced in a study of PD-L1 blockade in urothelial cancer. Measured with immunoSEQ multiplex PCR; TCRdb has only the in-frame clones, and not every one. The profile shows more than 55,000 clones, about four fifths of them singletons. Time point of the sample: pretreatment peripheral blood. The input for sequencing was PBMCs, taken around atezolizumab (anti-PD-L1) treatment. The source of these receptors is an older man with urothelial cancer.

The V and J genes are TRBV9 and TRBJ2-7; 7 bases fit TRBD2. The CDR3 sequence is 14 residues long. J lost 3 bases, V lost 0 bases, and 3 bases had no gene match. Per germline, CDR1 SGDLS and CDR2 YYNGEE. The CDR3 loop reads CASSVGGGGYEQYF. CDR3 in DNA: TGTGCCAGCAGCGTAGGTGGGGGGGGCTACGAGCAGTACTTC. Full variable domain (missing parts from reference TRBV9 and TRBJ2-7): DSGVTQTPKHLITATGQRVTLRCSPRSGDLSVYWYQQSLDQGLQFLIQYYNGEERAKGNILERFSAQQFPDLHSELNLSSLELGDSALYFCASSVGGGGYEQYFGPGTRLTVT.

The genes are TRBV5-1 and TRBJ1-5; 10 bases fit TRBD1. Germline V gene sequence: CDR1 SGHRS, CDR2 YFSETQ. This CDR3 has 15 amino acids. Trimming took 4 bases from V and 6 from J; bases not matched to a gene: 7. CDR3 amino acids: CASSPTGGRGQPQHF. The CDR3 DNA reads as TGCGCCAGCAGCCCGACAGGGGGCAGAGGTCAGCCCCAGCATTTT. The full variable domain, with the rest looked up from reference TRBV5-1 and TRBJ1-5, is KAGVTQTPRYLIKTRGQQVTLSCSPISGHRSVSWYQQTPGQGLQFLFEYFSETQRNKGNFPGRFSGRQFSNSRSEMNVSTLELGDSALYLCASSPTGGRGQPQHFGDGTRLSIL.

This clone was detected once. The CDR3 DNA reads TGTGCCAGCAGCGCAACTAGCGGGATCACAGATACGCAGTATTTT. Amino acids: CASSATSGITDTQYF. V and J are TRBV9 and TRBJ2-3; 10 bases are shared with TRBD2. Looked up from germline, CDR1 is SGDLS and CDR2 is YYNGEE. The V gene end was trimmed by 3 bases and the J gene end by 2 bases; junction bases not matched to a gene: 3. The length of the CDR3 is 15 residues.

This clone ranks as medium-sized. The chain uses TRBV19 and TRBJ1-6; a possible D gene is TRBD1 (6 bases). Trimming removed 9 bases from V and 6 bases from J, with 12 bases in between. This CDR3 is 13 amino acids long. The germline CDR1 and CDR2 sequences are LNHDA and SQIVND (reference sequence). CDR3: CASRRGSNSPLHF. The CDR3 DNA is TGTGCCAGCCGCAGGGGAAGTAATTCACCCCTCCACTTT.

The rearrangement uses TRBV11-2 and TRBJ2-7, with D unclear. Trimming pared 3 bases from V and 1 base from J, leaving 13 bases between. Germline V gene sequence: CDR1 SGHAT, CDR2 FQNNGV. This CDR3 contains 15 residues. CDR3 region: CASSFMGRYSYEQYF. Here the CDR3 DNA reads TGTGCCAGCAGCTTCATGGGCAGGTATTCCTACGAGCAGTACTTC.

This chain links TRBV18 with TRBJ2-1; 7 positions match TRBD1. Losses at the gene ends were 2 bases for V and 7 bases for J; bases not matched to a gene: 11. This CDR3 comprises 16 residues. Germline values: CDR1 KGHSH, CDR2 LQKENI. The CDR3 is CASSPDGTAYGNEQFF. The CDR3 region has the DNA TGTGCCAGCTCACCAGACGGGACAGCATACGGTAATGAGCAGTTCTTC.

The genes are TRBV7-3 and TRBJ1-5; no reliable D call. Per germline, CDR1 SGHTA and CDR2 FQGTGA. With 2 bases removed from V and 4 bases from J, the gap between germline ends came to 6 bases. The CDR3 length is 13 residues. CDR3 sequence: CASSLGPNQPQHF. The CDR3 DNA reads TGTGCCAGCAGCTTAGGGCCGAATCAGCCCCAGCATTTT.

V gene TRBV2 combines with J gene TRBJ2-2; 7 positions agree with TRBD1. This CDR3 is built from 14 residues. The junction had 2 bases not matched to a gene; V was cut back by 6 bases and J by 1 base. Germline V lookup: CDR1 SNHLY, CDR2 FYNNEI. The CDR3 protein is CASRGDRNTGELFF. The CDR3 coding sequence is TGTGCCAGCAGGGGGGACAGGAACACCGGGGAGCTGTTTTTT. Drawing the rest from reference TRBV2 and TRBJ2-2, the complete variable domain is EPEVTQTPSHQVTQMGQEVILRCVPISNHLYFYWYRQILGQKVEFLVSFYNNEISEKSEIFDDQFSVERPDGSNFTLKIRSTKLEDSAMYFCASRGDRNTGELFFGEGSRLTVL.

The chain employs TRBV6-5 and TRBJ1-1; D remains unclear. Trimming left V 2 bases short and J 1 base short, with 5 bases between. Looked up from germline, CDR1 is MNHEY and CDR2 is SVGAGI. The CDR3 is made up of 13 amino acids. In nucleotides, the CDR3 is TGTGCCAGCAGTTACCCAGGGAACACTGAAGCTTTCTTT. It codes for CASSYPGNTEAFF.

The chain employs TRBV7-2 and TRBJ1-1, with D perhaps TRBD1 (5 bases). In germline, CDR1 is SGHTA, CDR2 FQGNSA. V lost 5 bases and J 1 base, leaving 8 bases between the germline ends. CDR3 length equals 13 residues. The CDR3 loop reads CASSTDRNTEAFF. Here the CDR3 DNA reads TGTGCCAGCAGCACTGACAGGAACACTGAAGCTTTCTTT. Complete variable domain (other parts from reference TRBV7-2 and TRBJ1-1): GAGVSQSPSNKVTEKGKDVELRCDPISGHTALYWYRQSLGQGLEFLIYFQGNSAPDKSGLPSDRFSAERTGGSVSTLTIQRTQQEDSAVYLCASSTDRNTEAFFGQGTRLTVV.

This clone was seen a few times. The rearrangement uses TRBV5-4 and TRBJ1-2; a weak D match, TRBD1 (5 bases). CDR1 and CDR2 (germline): SGHNT, YYREEE (reference sequence). V was shortened by 0 bases and J by 6 bases, with 12 bases between the two germline ends. CDR3 length: 14 residues. The chain's CDR3 is CASSLARVENGYTF. In DNA form, the CDR3 reads TGTGCCAGCAGCTTGGCCAGGGTAGAAAATGGCTACACCTTC.

The chain recombines TRBV5-4 with TRBJ2-3, with D possibly matching TRBD2 (5 bases). The CDR3 is 15 amino acids. The germline CDR1 and CDR2 sequences are SGHNT and YYREEE (reference sequence). V was pared by 2 bases and J by 3 bases, with 13 bases between. CDR3 DNA sequence: TGTGCCAGCAGCTTCGGGGTAGCGCGTACAGATACGCAGTATTTT. Its translation: CASSFGVARTDTQYF.

Here the CDR3 reads CATRRGENTEAFF. The CDR3 bases are TGTGCCACCAGACGGGGGGAGAACACTGAAGCTTTCTTT. The chain combines TRBV11-1 with TRBJ1-1; D perhaps matches TRBD1 (5 bases). The CDR3 is made up of 13 amino acids. V was clipped by 10 bases and J by 1 base, with 13 bases between them. The germline gives CDR1 SGHAT, CDR2 FQDESV (reference sequence).

The rearrangement joins TRBV18 to TRBJ2-3, with D maybe TRBD2 (6 bases). With 2 bases removed from V and 0 bases from J, the gap between germline ends came to 9 bases. This CDR3 region has 15 residues. Germline V gene lookup returns CDR1 KGHSH and CDR2 LQKENI. This chain's CDR3 is CASSPRAGSTDTQYF. CDR3 in DNA: TGTGCCAGCTCACCAAGGGCGGGGAGCACAGATACGCAGTATTTT.

The rearrangement uses TRBV25-1 and TRBJ1-2, with D possibly being TRBD1 (6 bases). Germline CDR1 reads MGHDK; CDR2 reads SYGVNS. The V gene lost 4 bases and the J gene lost 4 bases, with 16 bases spanning the gap. The CDR3 spans 15 residues. CDR3 nucleotides: TGTGCCAGCAGTGGCACAGGGTATCGGGGCTATGGCTACACCTTC. Translation: CASSGTGYRGYGYTF.

The chain is built from TRBV30 and TRBJ2-7; D gene ambiguous. Per the germline V gene, CDR1 is GTSNPN and CDR2 is SVGIG (reference sequence). This CDR3 region has 15 residues. The V gene lost 0 bases and the J gene lost 0 bases, with 12 bases spanning the gap. CDR3 sequence (DNA): TGTGCCTGGAGTGTCGGTCCCTCGAGCTCCTACGAGCAGTACTTC. Amino acid sequence: CAWSVGPSSSYEQYF.

The gene calls are TRBV7-2 and TRBJ1-5; 7 bases line up with TRBD1. CDR1 is SGHTA, CDR2 FQGNSA, per germline. The V segment lost 5 bases and the J segment 2 bases; nucleotides outside the gene matches: 9. The CDR3 has 16 amino acids. In DNA form, the CDR3 reads TGTGCCAGCAGCCTAAGACAGGGAGACGGCAATCAGCCCCAGCATTTT. Amino acid sequence: CASSLRQGDGNQPQHF.

The rearrangement joins TRBV7-8 to TRBJ1-5; D may be TRBD1 (5 bases). Trimming stripped 0 bases from V and 0 bases from J, with 9 bases between. CDR1 is SGHVS and CDR2 is FQNEAQ in the germline V gene. The CDR3 sequence is 16 residues long. The CDR3 loop is CASSLADGGSNQPQHF. The CDR3 bases are TGTGCCAGCAGCTTAGCGGACGGGGGTAGCAATCAGCCCCAGCATTTT.

The V gene is TRBV19, the J gene TRBJ2-7; 8 nucleotides align to TRBD1. The CDR3 spans 15 residues. Looked up from germline, CDR1 is LNHDA and CDR2 is SQIVND (reference sequence). V gave up 5 bases and J gave up 4 bases; unmatched junction bases: 10. CDR3 DNA: TGTGCCAGTAGTGACCGAGACAGGGGTGCGTACGAGCAGTACTTC. It translates to CASSDRDRGAYEQYF.

The genes are TRBV13 and TRBJ1-1; 8 positions match TRBD1. The V gene end was trimmed by 4 bases and the J gene end by 1 base; junction bases not matched to a gene: 17. The germline gives CDR1 PRHDT, CDR2 FYEKMQ (reference sequence). The CDR3 extends over 19 amino acids. The CDR3 nucleotides read TGTGCCAGCAGCTCCCGGACAGGGACTCCTATCCCCCGGAACACTGAAGCTTTCTTT. This translates into CASSSRTGTPIPRNTEAFF.

The J gene is TRBJ2-5, the V gene TRBV20-1; D remains unclear. The germline V gene has CDR1 DFQATT and CDR2 SNEGSKA (reference sequence). There are 11 residues in the CDR3. V was clipped by 3 bases and J by 1 base, with 3 bases between them. CDR3 coding DNA: TGCAGTGCTAGCGGCCAAGAGACCCAGTACTTC. Encoded protein: CSASGQETQYF.

This chain links TRBV7-8 with TRBJ2-1; TRBD2 agrees at 12 bases. The CDR3 runs to 17 residues. The trim removed 0 bases at V and 1 base at J, leaving 1 base unmatched. Germline lookup yields CDR1 SGHVS and CDR2 FQNEAQ. In DNA form, the CDR3 reads TGTGCCAGCAGCTTAGCACTAGCGGGAGGTTCCTACAATGAGCAGTTCTTC. Translated, it gives CASSLALAGGSYNEQFF.